The T cell receptor beta chain under discussion was sequenced for a study of beta chain features in type 1 diabetes. General observations from the study: A PCR bias possibly favoring shorter templates would apply equally to patients and controls. For type 1 diabetes patients, VDJ junctions showed fewer insertions and more deletions. Any HLA-type effect on TCRB rearrangement remained unresolved here.

The isolated RNA, all of it, was reverse transcribed, so expressed TCRB transcripts were what got sequenced. Only in-frame clones appear in the TCRdb table, and some are missing; sequencing was by immunoSEQ multiplex PCR. The sample contains about 350,000 clones, 20% of which appear only once. Naive, central memory, regulatory and stem cell-like memory cells within the CD4+ compartment were sorted using CD45RO/CCR7/CD25/CD127/CD95/CD27. The sample holds a few counts of this clone. The antigen is not known. Trimming took 4 bases from V and 4 from J; bases not matched to a gene: 9. The length of the CDR3 is 16 residues. Per germline, CDR1 SGHRS and CDR2 YFSETQ.

Sequenced: naive CD4+ T cells from blood. The V gene is TRBV5-1, the J gene TRBJ2-1; 9 nucleotides agree with TRBD2. This TCR was recovered from a woman aged 18-29 years in good health. Here the CDR3 DNA reads TGCGCCAGCAGCCACCTAACTAGCGGGCCGTACAATGAGCAGTTCTTC. Translation: CASSHLTSGPYNEQFF.